This TCR beta chain was captured in a study of blood T cell repertoires in COVID-19. For the study at large: Sources were T cells, B-cell-depleted T cells, or PBMCs; the material itself was cDNA or gDNA.

Trimming took 4 bases from V and 6 from J, leaving 11 bases between them. The V gene's germline CDR1 is KGHDR and CDR2 SFDVKD. This CDR3 has 13 amino acids. How the authors handled the data: Amplifying reference gene primers gave estimates of nucleated cell counts. Repertoires were generated with immunoSEQ multiplex PCR, while TCRdb's copy carries only in-frame clones and drops some. D and trimming were read from the DNA, whereas the V and J calls and clone size are those reported in that table. In the table there are some 350,000 clones, around nine tenths of which are singletons. This chain connects TRBV24-1 to TRBJ1-1, with TRBD1 as a possible D gene (5 bases). Sequenced sample: peripheral blood. The origin of this receptor is a woman between 18 and 29 years old who had recovered from COVID-19. The CDR3 is CATSEGRGAEAFF. DNA for the CDR3: TGTGCCACCAGTGAAGGAAGGGGTGCTGAAGCTTTCTTT.